This T cell receptor (beta chain) was retrieved from a study of cytomegalovirus exposure and HLA in healthy donors. Notes on the study in general: Confirmation in vitro established that a few CMV-associated chains were specific for CMV antigens. Per published accounts, TCR beta sequences correctly predicted the HLA-A and HLA-B alleles of most subjects.

Primers: 60 Vbeta forward and 13 Jbeta reverse. The repertoire was sequenced with immunoSEQ multiplex PCR; TCRdb's copy has only in-frame clones and lacks some. This sample has some 120,000 clones; roughly a tenth occur once, and the top ten carry about 4.6%. As regards this clone: Its specificity is unknown.

This CDR3 region has 15 residues. Germline lookup yields CDR1 SEHNR and CDR2 FQNEAQ (reference sequence). J gave up 7 bases and V 5 bases, and 11 bases lay outside the gene matches. This clonotype originated in a woman between 18 and 30 years old in good health and CMV-seropositive. The sequenced material came from PBMCs. The gene calls are TRBV7-9 and TRBJ1-5, with 7 bases aligning to TRBD1. The CDR3 DNA reads as TGTGCCAGCAGCGTTGGACAGGCCTTCGAGCAGCCCCAGCATTTT. It is translated as CASSVGQAFEQPQHF.